Below are 30 T cell receptor beta chains sequenced from a single sample in a study of human T cells and chemical hapten exposure. Time point defined: patch test 1, 2 weeks after DPC sensitization. Treatment denoted: therapeutic diphenylcyclopropenone sensitization with weekly scalp DPC. TCRdb redid the calling of the RACE reads with MiXCR, one entry per CDR3 protein. This table holds just under 350,000 distinct CDR3 sequences, about 7% found once. The sequencing used whole blood, collected in connection with sensitization to the hapten diphenylcyclopropenone (DPC). These receptors came from a woman aged 18-30 years with alopecia areata. Some clones in this sample may be carry-over from other donors' samples.

This clonotype was detected a few times. At one of its ends the junction is not consistent with the germline gene, which may arise from a read error. This chain uses TRBV29-1 with TRBJ1-4; 7 nucleotides align to TRBD1. This CDR3 has 16 residues. Per germline, CDR1 SQVTM and CDR2 ANQGSEA. This chain's CDR3 is CSVDGGTLQGNGKLFF. The DNA of the CDR3 is TGCAGCGTTGACGGAGGGACCTTACAGGGGAATGGAAAACTGTTTTTT.

The chain uses TRBV29-1 and TRBJ1-1, with 7 bases lining up with TRBD1. The CDR3 is made up of 13 amino acids. The germline V gene encodes CDR1 SQVTM and CDR2 ANQGSEA. Trimming at V came to 2 bases and at J to 6 bases, leaving 6 bases not matched to a gene. The CDR3: CSVEILTGAEAFF. CDR3 nucleotides: TGCAGCGTTGAAATTCTTACAGGGGCTGAAGCTTTCTTT.

This clonotype has only a few counts. The V gene is TRBV10-3, the J gene TRBJ2-5, with D possibly matching TRBD2 (5 bases). V dropped 11 bases and J dropped 0 bases, with 13 bases sitting between them. The CDR3 length is 13 residues. The germline CDR1 and CDR2 sequences are ENHRY and SYGVKD. The CDR3: CAANREYQETQYF. In DNA form, the CDR3 reads TGTGCCGCCAACCGGGAATACCAAGAGACCCAGTACTTC.

The chain uses TRBV7-9 and TRBJ2-2, with TRBD1 matching 7 bases. The CDR3 extends over 15 amino acids. The germline gives CDR1 SEHNR, CDR2 FQNEAQ (reference sequence). Germline trimming cut 4 bases from V and 6 bases from J; bases unmatched to any gene: 8. The CDR3 sequence is CASSSGQEVAGELFF. DNA of the CDR3: TGTGCCAGCAGCTCCGGACAGGAGGTGGCCGGGGAGCTGTTTTTT.

This clonotype was found many times. The V call is TRBV14, the J call TRBJ2-3; 7 nucleotides align to TRBD1. CDR3 size: 15 residues. Germline CDR1 reads SGHDN; CDR2 reads FVKESK. V was pared by 4 bases and J by 3 bases, with 7 bases of the junction left unmatched. The CDR3 DNA follows: TGTGCCAGCAGCCGCCGGGGACAGAGTACAGATACGCAGTATTTT. Translated: CASSRRGQSTDTQYF.

This clonotype came up a few times. The chain is built from TRBV7-9 and TRBJ2-7, with 10 nucleotides matching TRBD2. Looked up from germline, CDR1 is SEHNR and CDR2 is FQNEAQ (reference sequence). CDR3 length: 15 residues. Germline trimming cut 3 bases from V and 7 bases from J; bases unmatched to any gene: 9. CDR3 nucleotides: TGTGCCAGCAGCTTCGGTAGCGGGGGGTATGAGGAGCAGTACTTC. Amino acid sequence: CASSFGSGGYEEQYF.

There are a few counts of this clonotype. The genes are TRBV2 and TRBJ2-7; TRBD1 matches 7 bases. Germline CDR1 SNHLY, CDR2 FYNNEI. The CDR3 sequence is 14 residues long. V lost 5 bases to trimming and J lost 2 bases; unmatched junction nucleotides: 6. The CDR3 here is CASSLLTGPYEQYF. In nucleotides, the CDR3 is TGTGCCAGCAGTCTCCTGACAGGGCCCTACGAGCAGTACTTC.

The chain joins TRBV4-3 to TRBJ2-3; possible D gene TRBD1, 5 bases. Germline V gives CDR1 LGHNA, CDR2 YSLEER. The V gene lost 0 bases and the J gene lost 4 bases, with 8 bases spanning the gap. The CDR3 extends over 14 amino acids. CDR3 nucleotides: TGCGCCAGCAGCCAAGAGGGGCGAGCAGATACGCAGTATTTT. Translating gives CASSQEGRADTQYF.

The chain has TRBV20-1 and TRBJ1-5; D is ambiguous. The length of the CDR3 is 13 residues. Germline CDR1 and CDR2: DFQATT and SNEGSKA (reference sequence). Trimming took off 3 bases at V and 2 bases at J, with 8 bases between the two ends. The CDR3 is CSASRGGNQPQHF. The CDR3 nucleotides read TGCAGTGCTAGCCGGGGAGGCAATCAGCCCCAGCATTTT.

This clonotype was seen more than once but under ten times. The chain couples TRBV2 to TRBJ1-1, with TRBD1 as a possible D gene (5 bases). CDR1 is SNHLY and CDR2 is FYNNEI in the germline V gene. CDR3 length: 14 amino acids. Trimming stripped 4 bases from V and 1 base from J, with 10 bases between. The CDR3 protein is CASSVTQGNTEAFF. The DNA of the CDR3 is TGTGCCAGCAGTGTAACCCAGGGGAACACTGAAGCTTTCTTT.

The sample holds a few counts of this clonotype. V is TRBV28 and J is TRBJ1-2, with TRBD1 as a possible D gene (6 bases). Germline CDR1 is MDHEN and CDR2 is SYDVKM. Trimming stripped 2 bases from V and 3 bases from J, with 19 bases between. The CDR3 totals 17 residues. The CDR3 loop is CASSLVSGALLDYGYTF. The CDR3 nucleotides read TGTGCCAGCAGTTTAGTTTCAGGGGCCCTTCTGGACTATGGCTACACCTTC.

This clonotype occurred a few times. This chain connects TRBV20-1 to TRBJ1-2; TRBD1 might be the D (5 bases). The CDR3 sequence is 14 residues long. The V and J ends lost 3 bases and 4 bases respectively, with 15 bases between them. Germline CDR1 reads DFQATT; CDR2 reads SNEGSKA (reference sequence). DNA for the CDR3: TGCAGTGCTAGTCCCCCAGGGCAGACCTATGGCTACACCTTC. This gives the protein CSASPPGQTYGYTF.

This chain joins TRBV12-3 or TRBV12-4 and TRBJ1-1; D might be TRBD1 (6 bases). The CDR3 contains 15 residues. The V and J ends lost 6 bases and 4 bases respectively, with 18 bases between them. In nucleotides, the CDR3 is TGTGCCAGCAGACAAACAGGGAGGAAAGGCACTGAAGCTTTCTTT. Translating gives CASRQTGRKGTEAFF.

This clonotype was observed a few times. The chain recombines TRBV5-1 with TRBJ2-7; D remains ambiguous. The CDR3 extends over 14 amino acids. Trimming removed 4 bases at V and 2 bases at J, with 13 bases between. Germline V CDR1 and CDR2: SGHRS, YFSETQ. CDR3 sequence: CASSPGDSTYEQYF. The CDR3 DNA reads as TGCGCCAGCAGCCCCGGTGACTCCACCTACGAGCAGTACTTC.

The CDR3 protein is CASSAGLADQETQYF. The CDR3 region has the DNA TGTGCCAGCAGTGCAGGGCTAGCGGACCAAGAGACCCAGTACTTC. The rearrangement links TRBV6-2 or TRBV6-3 to TRBJ2-5; 7 positions agree with TRBD2. Per germline, CDR1 MNHEY and CDR2 SVGEGT. CDR3 length: 15 amino acids. The V gene end was trimmed by 5 bases and the J gene end by 0 bases; junction bases not matched to a gene: 6.

This clonotype was picked up a small number of times. The chain is built from TRBV7-8 and TRBJ2-7, with TRBD1 matching over 7 bases. The CDR3 loop spans 14 amino acids. After removal of 5 bases from V and 3 bases from J, the junction contained 7 bases not matched to a gene. CDR1 is SGHVS and CDR2 is FQNEAQ in the germline V gene. CDR3 residues: CASSTGQRIYEQYF. CDR3 DNA: TGTGCCAGCAGCACGGGACAGCGCATCTACGAGCAGTACTTC.

This clonotype has only a few counts. This chain connects TRBV27 to TRBJ2-7; D call uncertain. Germline V gene lookup returns CDR1 MNHEY and CDR2 SMNVEV (reference sequence). V gave up 5 bases and J gave up 2 bases, with 22 bases separating them. The CDR3 length is 17 residues. Here the CDR3 DNA reads TGTGCCAGCAGTCTCGAAAGCCTTGCCATCCCCCCCTACGAGCAGTACTTC. The encoded protein is CASSLESLAIPPYEQYF.

This clonotype was counted many times. The V gene is TRBV29-1, the J gene TRBJ2-7; no clear D gene. CDR1 SQVTM and CDR2 ANQGSEA come from the germline V gene. This CDR3 comprises 13 residues. The V gene lost 0 bases and the J gene lost 4 bases, with 10 bases spanning the gap. The CDR3 protein is CSVEDPKGYEQYF. The CDR3, as DNA: TGCAGCGTTGAAGATCCCAAGGGATACGAGCAGTACTTC.

This clonotype has only a few counts. This chain uses TRBV9 with TRBJ1-1, with D possibly being TRBD1 (5 bases). The CDR3 totals 15 residues. CDR1 is SGDLS, CDR2 YYNGEE, per germline. With 4 bases removed from V and 1 base from J, the gap between germline ends came to 14 bases. CDR3 bases: TGTGCCAGCAGCCCAACAGGCTCCCGGAACACTGAAGCTTTCTTT. Amino acid sequence: CASSPTGSRNTEAFF.

This clonotype occurred many times. V is TRBV7-8 and J is TRBJ2-3; 16 bases are a match to TRBD2. The CDR3 is 19 residues long. Germline V CDR1 and CDR2: SGHVS, FQNEAQ. J gave up 4 bases and V 3 bases, and 10 bases lay outside the gene matches. The CDR3 protein is CASSFRPGLAGGPADTQYF. The CDR3 coding sequence is TGTGCCAGCAGCTTTCGCCCGGGACTAGCGGGGGGGCCGGCAGATACGCAGTATTTT.

This clonotype was seen more than once but under ten times. The chain joins TRBV18 to TRBJ1-1, with unresolved D. The V end was cut by 5 bases, the J end by 11 bases, with 21 bases between. Germline V gene lookup returns CDR1 KGHSH and CDR2 LQKENI. The CDR3 runs 14 residues. In DNA form, the CDR3 reads TGTGCCAGCTCAGAATGGGCGGACGCCCGAAGGGCTTTCTTT. This codes for CASSEWADARRAFF.

V usage is TRBV5-4 and J usage is TRBJ2-2, with D perhaps matching TRBD1 or TRBD2 (5 bases each). The germline V and J ends were trimmed by 3 bases and 4 bases, with 7 bases remaining between them. CDR3 size: 13 residues. From germline, CDR1 is SGHNT and CDR2 YYREEE (reference sequence). CDR3 sequence: CASSWDVTGELFF. The CDR3 DNA reads TGTGCCAGCAGCTGGGACGTCACCGGGGAGCTGTTTTTT.

In its sample, this clonotype was seen a few times. The chain carries TRBV29-1 and TRBJ1-4, with TRBD1 identical over 11 bases. CDR1 and CDR2 from the germline V gene are SQVTM and ANQGSEA. J lost 8 bases, V lost 3 bases, and 5 bases had no gene match. The CDR3 sequence is 14 residues long. The CDR3 here is CSVEGTGGGEKLFF. CDR3 DNA: TGCAGCGTTGAGGGGACAGGGGGAGGGGAAAAACTGTTTTTT.

Ten or more counts support this clonotype. The chain employs TRBV28 and TRBJ2-1; TRBD2 matches at 11 bases. The CDR3 totals 16 residues. CDR1 and CDR2 from the germline V gene are MDHEN and SYDVKM. V gave up 5 bases and J gave up 12 bases; unmatched junction bases: 15. The CDR3 DNA is TGTGCCAGCAGTCCGATTCTAGCGGGGGGCCCCCTTGGGCAGTTCTTC. Translated: CASSPILAGGPLGQFF.

The V gene is TRBV29-1, the J gene TRBJ2-5; 8 bases line up with TRBD2. The CDR3 spans 17 residues. With V trimmed by 6 bases and J by 5 bases, 20 bases remained unmatched. The germline V gene encodes CDR1 SQVTM and CDR2 ANQGSEA. The CDR3 bases are TGCAGCGTCCCTGGGGGACTAGGCGCAATTTGGGAGGAGACCCAGTACTTC. Amino acid sequence: CSVPGGLGAIWEETQYF.

This clonotype has at least ten counts. The rearrangement links TRBV24-1 to TRBJ2-1; possibly TRBD2 for D (7 bases). Per germline, CDR1 KGHDR and CDR2 SFDVKD. V lost 7 bases and J lost 5, with 23 bases in between. This CDR3 is built from 17 residues. Here the CDR3 reads CATRSAGAAPGDNEQFF. CDR3 DNA sequence: TGTGCCACCAGGTCTGCGGGGGCCGCTCCCGGAGACAATGAGCAGTTCTTC.

This clonotype was detected a few times. This chain joins TRBV6-2 or TRBV6-3 and TRBJ1-1, with D perhaps matching TRBD1 (5 bases). Germline V CDR1 and CDR2: MNHEY, SVGEGT. The CDR3 loop spans 20 amino acids. V was cut by 7 bases and J by 4 bases, with 34 bases left in between. CDR3 amino acids: CASTGIPGLRGRSSGTEAFF. The CDR3 DNA follows: TGTGCCAGCACCGGTATTCCAGGCCTGAGGGGACGTAGTTCTGGCACTGAAGCTTTCTTT.

CDR3 sequence reads: CASNVPPREWAEQYF. Written as DNA, the CDR3 is TGTGCCAGCAACGTTCCTCCGCGGGAGTGGGCCGAGCAGTACTTC. The V gene is TRBV6-6, the J gene TRBJ2-7; 7 positions agree with TRBD2. CDR1 MNHNY and CDR2 SVGAGI come from the germline V gene (reference sequence). CDR3 length equals 15 residues. Germline trimming cut 7 bases from V and 6 bases from J; bases unmatched to any gene: 15.

This chain connects TRBV20-1 to TRBJ2-7; TRBD2 matches at 11 bases. CDR3 size: 15 residues. Germline CDR1 is DFQATT and CDR2 is SNEGSKA (reference sequence). Losses at the gene ends were 0 bases for V and 5 bases for J; bases not matched to a gene: 6. Here the CDR3 reads CSARDPGTSGDEQYF. Here the CDR3 DNA reads TGCAGTGCTAGAGATCCTGGGACTAGCGGAGACGAGCAGTACTTC.

This rearrangement joins TRBV7-2 to TRBJ2-5; TRBD2 agrees at 10 bases. J was trimmed by 5 bases and V by 0 bases; bases with no gene match: 9. Germline assignment: CDR1 SGHTA and CDR2 FQGNSA. CDR3 length: 17 amino acids. CDR3 DNA: TGTGCCAGCAGCTTAGCTCCGGCTAGCGGGGGTTCGGAGACCCAGTACTTC. This translates into CASSLAPASGGSETQYF.